Below, 26 T cell receptor beta chains from the same sample are listed, as sequenced in a study of human T cells and chemical hapten exposure. TCRdb re-derived calls from the RACE reads in MiXCR, one entry per CDR3 protein. The repertoire holds over 300,000 distinct CDR3 sequences, with more than 4.5% as singletons. The time point denotes: pre-sensitization, week 0. Treatment specified: therapeutic diphenylcyclopropenone sensitization with weekly scalp DPC. This sample comprised whole blood, obtained in connection with sensitization to the hapten diphenylcyclopropenone (DPC). Receptors were obtained from a woman aged 45 to 65 with alopecia areata. Some clones in this sample may be carry-over from other donors' samples.

This clonotype was detected ten times or more. This rearrangement joins TRBV7-9 to TRBJ2-6; D unresolved. The V gene's germline CDR1 is SEHNR and CDR2 FQNEAQ (reference sequence). Trimming shortened V by 0 bases and J by 10 bases, and 7 bases separated the two germline ends. This CDR3 has 13 residues. The CDR3 DNA sequence: TGTGCCAGCAGCTTAGCGTGGGGTAACGTCCTGACTTTC. Translation gives CASSLAWGNVLTF.

This clonotype was counted ten times or more. The chain recombines TRBV28 with TRBJ2-7; D is perhaps TRBD1 or TRBD2 (5 bases each). The CDR3 contains 15 residues. Trimming removed 6 bases at V and 6 bases at J, with 21 bases between. In germline, CDR1 is MDHEN, CDR2 SYDVKM. The CDR3 DNA follows: TGTGCCAGCAGCCCCGCTAGAGGGGCTTCTGGCGAGCAGTACTTC. It is translated as CASSPARGASGEQYF.

The table lists this clonotype with many counts. This sequence joins TRBV7-9 and TRBJ1-2, with a possible D match to TRBD1 (5 bases). The ends were cut back, 4 bases at V and 1 base at J, with 13 bases in the middle. CDR1 SEHNR and CDR2 FQNEAQ come from the germline V gene (reference sequence). The CDR3 contains 15 residues. This CDR3 reads CASSSGTGVNYGYTF. In DNA, the CDR3 is TGTGCCAGCAGCTCTGGGACGGGTGTTAACTATGGCTACACCTTC.

This clonotype has a count of ten or more. The chain joins TRBV12-3 or TRBV12-4 to TRBJ2-7; 10 bases fit TRBD2. With V trimmed by 6 bases and J by 2 bases, 19 bases remained unmatched. The CDR3 runs 19 residues. The CDR3 loop is CASSQPRVGLAGAPYEQYF. DNA for the CDR3: TGTGCCAGCAGCCAACCTCGGGTCGGGCTAGCGGGGGCCCCCTACGAGCAGTACTTC.

In its sample, this clonotype was seen a few times. This chain links TRBV21-1 with TRBJ2-2; TRBD1 was called by the table and not checked on the DNA. TRBV21-1 is a listed pseudogene. This CDR3 has 18 residues. CDR3 loop: CASSHRDSLRQNTGELFF. The CDR3 bases are TGTGCCAGCAGCCACCGGGACAGTCTCCGACAGAACACCGGGGAGCTGTTTTTT.

This chain uses TRBV4-1 with TRBJ2-7; D could derive from TRBD1 or TRBD2 (6 bases each). CDR1 and CDR2 (germline): MGHRA, YSYEKL. The V gene lost 1 base and the J gene lost 2 bases, with 15 bases spanning the gap. The CDR3 consists of 16 residues. The CDR3 region is CASSQAEGGGTYEQYF. The CDR3, as DNA: TGCGCCAGCAGCCAAGCGGAGGGGGGTGGCACCTACGAGCAGTACTTC.

This clonotype has ten or more counts. The chain combines TRBV10-2 with TRBJ2-7; D not resolved. The CDR3 runs 12 residues. The germline V gene has CDR1 WSHSY and CDR2 SAAADI. V was shortened by 7 bases and J by 3 bases, with 10 bases between the two germline ends. The chain's CDR3 is CASIGPSYEQYF. The DNA for the CDR3 is TGCGCCAGCATTGGTCCCAGCTACGAGCAGTACTTC.

The V call is TRBV5-1, the J call TRBJ1-4; 7 bases are shared with TRBD1. Per the germline V gene, CDR1 is SGHRS and CDR2 is YFSETQ. The CDR3 runs 15 residues. The J segment lost 8 bases and the V segment lost 0 bases, leaving 7 bases of the junction unmatched. The CDR3 nucleotides read TGCGCCAGCAGCTTGGCCGGGACAGTAGTGGAAAAACTGTTTTTT. As protein: CASSLAGTVVEKLFF.

This clonotype was detected a few times. Possible read error: a much larger clone is one base away. This chain uses TRBV9 with TRBJ1-1; no clear D. The CDR3 extends over 13 amino acids. CDR1 is SGDLS and CDR2 is YYNGEE in the germline V gene. The V end was cut by 0 bases, the J end by 1 base, with 4 bases between. DNA for the CDR3: TGTGCCAGCAGCGTAGACTGGAACACTGAAGCTTTCTTT. Translating gives CASSVDWNTEAFF.

This clonotype occurred many times. The gene calls are TRBV4-1 and TRBJ2-5; maybe TRBD2 (6 bases). Trimming took 4 bases from V and 2 from J, leaving 17 bases between them. CDR1 is MGHRA, CDR2 YSYEKL, per germline. The CDR3 consists of 16 residues. The CDR3 protein is CASSPHEDYLQETQYF. Written as DNA, the CDR3 is TGCGCCAGCAGCCCCCATGAGGACTATCTACAAGAGACCCAGTACTTC.

This clonotype has just a few counts. The chain is built from TRBV7-6 and TRBJ2-3; TRBD2 agrees at 12 bases. Germline values: CDR1 SGHVS, CDR2 FNYEAQ. The trim removed 5 bases at V and 0 bases at J, leaving 6 bases unmatched. The CDR3 has 17 amino acids. CDR3 sequence reads: CASSRTSGAPSTDTQYF. The CDR3 nucleotides read TGTGCCAGCAGCCGGACTAGCGGGGCTCCTAGCACAGATACGCAGTATTTT.

This clonotype was seen only a few times. The chain links TRBV20-1 to TRBJ2-7; 7 bases fit TRBD2. The junction had 11 bases not matched to a gene; V was cut back by 6 bases and J by 3 bases. In germline, CDR1 is DFQATT, CDR2 SNEGSKA (reference sequence). This CDR3 is 14 amino acids long. CDR3 sequence: CSAPRTRVGYEQYF. CDR3 sequence (DNA): TGCAGTGCCCCCCGGACTAGGGTCGGCTACGAGCAGTACTTC.

Only a few counts were recorded for this clonotype. The chain uses TRBV5-1 and TRBJ1-3; 9 nucleotides line up with TRBD1. The CDR3 length is 15 residues. The V and J ends lost 3 bases and 7 bases, in that order; junction bases with no gene match: 8. Germline CDR1 SGHRS, CDR2 YFSETQ. CDR3 sequence reads: CASSSVTGGANTIYF. CDR3 sequence (DNA): TGCGCCAGCAGCTCAGTCACAGGGGGCGCGAACACCATATATTTT.

The chain carries TRBV12-3 or TRBV12-4 and TRBJ1-6; 8 bases match TRBD1. After removal of 6 bases from V and 9 bases from J, the junction contained 4 bases not matched to a gene. The CDR3 consists of 13 residues. The CDR3 protein is CASSDRGSSPLHF. CDR3 DNA: TGTGCCAGCAGCGACAGGGGCAGTTCACCCCTCCACTTT.

This clonotype has only a few counts. The chain links TRBV4-1 to TRBJ2-5, with TRBD2 matching over 10 bases. This CDR3 region has 16 residues. Germline V CDR1 and CDR2: MGHRA, YSYEKL. J was trimmed by 5 bases and V by 2 bases; bases with no gene match: 8. CDR3 sequence reads: CASSQRSAGGPETQYF. The CDR3 bases are TGCGCCAGCAGCCAACGATCAGCGGGGGGGCCTGAGACCCAGTACTTC.

This clonotype was found many times. The rearrangement uses TRBV29-1 and TRBJ2-1; 9 positions match TRBD1. Trimming at V came to 6 bases and at J to 9 bases, leaving 6 bases not matched to a gene. The CDR3 length is 12 residues. Germline V lookup: CDR1 SQVTM, CDR2 ANQGSEA. CDR3 nucleotide sequence: TGCAGCGTCCAGACAGGGGGGGGTGAGCAGTTCTTC. This encodes CSVQTGGGEQFF.

This clonotype showed up many times. The chain uses TRBV7-9 and TRBJ1-1, with no clear D. The CDR3 is 14 amino acids. Germline V gene lookup returns CDR1 SEHNR and CDR2 FQNEAQ (reference sequence). The V and J ends lost 5 bases and 2 bases respectively, with 12 bases between them. This CDR3 reads CASSPLSPNTEAFF. For the CDR3, the DNA is TGTGCCAGCAGCCCTTTATCACCTAACACTGAAGCTTTCTTT. Full variable domain (outside the CDR3, taken from reference TRBV7-9 and TRBJ1-1): DTGVSQNPRHKITKRGQNVTFRCDPISEHNRLYWYRQTLGQGPEFLTYFQNEAQLEKSRLLSDRFSAERPKGSFSTLEIQRTEQGDSAMYLCASSPLSPNTEAFFGQGTRLTVV.

In its sample, this clonotype was seen a few times. A much larger clone lies one base from this, so it may be a read error. The chain has TRBV6-1 and TRBJ2-3; D not resolved. Germline CDR1 reads MNHNS; CDR2 reads SASEGT. This CDR3 contains 13 residues. The CDR3 region has the DNA TGTGCCGGCAGTGGGCTAGGAAGAGATACGCAGTATTTT. Amino acids: CAGSGLGRDTQYF.

This clonotype was observed at least ten times. V usage is TRBV4-1 and J usage is TRBJ2-1; D unclear. The CDR3 contains 13 residues. Trimming cost V 0 bases and J 3 bases, with 3 bases left between them. Germline values: CDR1 MGHRA, CDR2 YSYEKL. CDR3 protein: CASSQEGYNEQFF. The CDR3 DNA follows: TGCGCCAGCAGCCAAGAGGGCTACAATGAGCAGTTCTTC.

This clonotype was seen only a few times. The rearrangement uses TRBV3-1 and TRBJ1-3; 8 bases match TRBD1. CDR3 length equals 15 residues. Germline V lookup: CDR1 LGHDT, CDR2 YNNKEL (reference sequence). V lost 6 bases to trimming and J lost 2 bases; unmatched junction nucleotides: 6. CDR3 sequence: CASSPLDRAGNTIYF. Here the CDR3 DNA reads TGTGCCAGCAGTCCCCTGGACAGGGCTGGAAACACCATATATTTT.

This clonotype was seen only a few times. The chain uses TRBV29-1 and TRBJ2-1, with D uncertain. In germline, CDR1 is SQVTM, CDR2 ANQGSEA. V lost 2 bases, J lost 12 bases, and 8 bases lay in between. This CDR3 has 10 amino acids. The CDR3 DNA sequence: TGCAGCGTTGAAAGAGACGGGCAGTTCTTC. Translation gives CSVERDGQFF.

This clonotype was detected only a few times. The chain carries TRBV6-5 and TRBJ2-5, with a weak D call TRBD2 (5 bases). Germline-derived CDR1 and CDR2 are MNHEY and SVGAGI. The CDR3 loop spans 16 amino acids. Trimming took off 7 bases at V and 4 bases at J, with 22 bases between the two ends. The CDR3 DNA sequence: TGTGCCAGCAAAATACTAACCGAATCGAGCGGAGAGACCCAGTACTTC. This sequence encodes CASKILTESSGETQYF.

The sample holds many counts of this clonotype. This rearrangement joins TRBV6-5 to TRBJ2-2, with no clear D. The CDR3 spans 15 residues. Trimming removed 0 bases at V and 4 bases at J, with 9 bases between. Germline V gene sequence: CDR1 MNHEY, CDR2 SVGAGI. In nucleotides, the CDR3 is TGTGCCAGCAGTTACTCGATATCTACCACCGGGGAGCTGTTTTTT. Protein: CASSYSISTTGELFF.

The chain links TRBV29-1 to TRBJ2-6; TRBD1 matches at 8 bases. The CDR3 covers 14 residues. Germline CDR1 reads SQVTM; CDR2 reads ANQGSEA. J lost 3 bases, V lost 3 bases, and 1 base had no gene match. CDR3 protein: CSVETGVGANVLTF. The CDR3, as DNA: TGCAGCGTTGAGACAGGGGTTGGGGCCAACGTCCTGACTTTC. Using reference TRBV29-1 and TRBJ2-6 for the parts outside the CDR3, the full variable domain is SAVISQKPSRDICQRGTSLTIQCQVDSQVTMMFWYRQQPGQSLTLIATANQGSEATYESGFVIDKFPISRPNLTFSTLTVSNMSPEDSSIYLCSVETGVGANVLTFGAGSRLTVL.

Many counts were recorded for this clonotype. V usage is TRBV13 and J usage is TRBJ2-7; 7 nucleotides match TRBD2. After removal of 0 bases from V and 7 bases from J, the junction contained 9 bases not matched to a gene. The length of the CDR3 is 15 residues. Per the germline V gene, CDR1 is PRHDT and CDR2 is FYEKMQ (reference sequence). The CDR3 sequence: CASSLGPSGSKEQYF. CDR3 DNA sequence: TGTGCCAGCAGCTTAGGCCCTAGCGGTTCTAAAGAGCAGTACTTC.

This clonotype occurred many times. V and J are TRBV20-1 and TRBJ2-1, with TRBD1 matching over 9 bases. The CDR3 is 14 amino acids. Germline assignment: CDR1 DFQATT and CDR2 SNEGSKA (reference sequence). V shed 5 bases, J shed 6 bases, and the junction held 8 bases outside the gene matches. CDR3: CSAGPGTGSNEQFF. The CDR3 nucleotides are TGCAGTGCTGGACCCGGGACAGGGTCCAATGAGCAGTTCTTC.